These T cell receptor beta chains were read from a single sample in a study of CD8+CD57+ T cells in acquired aplastic anemia. TCRdb re-called the reads with MiXCR, one entry per CDR3 protein. The sample holds 150,000 to 200,000 distinct CDR3 sequences, more than 45% seen once. The sequencing input was sorted CD4+, CD8+, or CD8+CD57+ T cells (not recorded which) from PBMCs. These receptors were obtained from a human donor with aplastic anemia. Both conserved end residues are part of each CDR3.

CDR3 protein: CASSLDRVSGGGQPQHF
V gene: TRBV11-2
J gene: TRBJ1-5

CDR3 protein: CATSEPTGDEQFF
V gene: TRBV24-1
J gene: TRBJ2-1

CDR3 protein: CATSAAKASSYNEQYF
V gene: TRBV15
J gene: TRBJ2-7

CDR3 protein: CASSVGQGLGNEQFF
V gene: TRBV9
J gene: TRBJ2-1

CDR3 protein: CSATDSLYGYTF
V gene: TRBV29-1
J gene: TRBJ1-2

CDR3 protein: CAISESRVGQDGYTF
V gene: TRBV10-3
J gene: TRBJ1-2

CDR3 protein: CASTLYRQPNQPQHF
V gene: TRBV19
J gene: TRBJ1-5

CDR3 protein: CSVAGASGSQETQYF
V gene: TRBV20-1
J gene: TRBJ2-5

CDR3 protein: CASSELRTGYTF
V gene: TRBV2
J gene: TRBJ1-2

CDR3 protein: CASSLTESYEQYF
V gene: TRBV5-1
J gene: TRBJ2-7

CDR3 protein: CASRSQGANYGYTF
V gene: TRBV2
J gene: TRBJ1-2

CDR3 protein: CASSVGAGSTEAFF
V gene: TRBV25-1
J gene: TRBJ1-1

CDR3 protein: CASSPPFGPQDGYTF
V gene: TRBV5-1
J gene: TRBJ1-2

CDR3 protein: CASSLQGIGGYTF
V gene: TRBV14
J gene: TRBJ1-2

CDR3 protein: CASSLESAEQYF
V gene: TRBV5-6
J gene: TRBJ2-7

CDR3 protein: CASNPRPHYNEQFF
V gene: TRBV19
J gene: TRBJ2-1

CDR3 protein: CASSLETHEKLFF
V gene: TRBV5-5
J gene: TRBJ1-4

CDR3 protein: CASSLKGVGEQFF
V gene: TRBV7-6
J gene: TRBJ2-1

CDR3 protein: CSALTPPRGDQYF
V gene: TRBV20-1
J gene: TRBJ2-5

CDR3 protein: CASSVAGGGSSYEQYF
V gene: TRBV9
J gene: TRBJ2-7

CDR3 protein: CASSQGGTQDERLFF
V gene: TRBV3-1
J gene: TRBJ1-4

CDR3 protein: CASSYPLRGPYEQYF
V gene: TRBV6-5
J gene: TRBJ2-7

CDR3 protein: CTSSHGRLAGYEQFF
V gene: TRBV7-6
J gene: TRBJ2-1

CDR3 protein: CSARDRGDFYEQYF
V gene: TRBV20-1
J gene: TRBJ2-7

CDR3 protein: CASSQGGLGSEQYF
V gene: TRBV7-8
J gene: TRBJ2-7

CDR3 protein: CASSLRGDSTGARNTEAFF
V gene: TRBV2
J gene: TRBJ1-1

CDR3 protein: CATSDTRDTVGYTF
V gene: TRBV24-1
J gene: TRBJ1-2

CDR3 protein: CASSQDPIAGPGNYGYTF
V gene: TRBV3-1
J gene: TRBJ1-2

CDR3 protein: CAISGGTGVVEQYF
V gene: TRBV10-3
J gene: TRBJ2-7

CDR3 protein: CASGFGPSTDTQYF
V gene: TRBV12-5
J gene: TRBJ2-3

CDR3 protein: CATSDSGPFSPLHF
V gene: TRBV24-1
J gene: TRBJ1-6

CDR3 protein: CSVGGDRGLTEAFF
V gene: TRBV29-1
J gene: TRBJ1-1

CDR3 protein: CSAGIPGSYNEQFF
V gene: TRBV20-1
J gene: TRBJ2-1

CDR3 protein: CSARGLAGGSEQYF
V gene: TRBV20-1
J gene: TRBJ2-7

CDR3 protein: CASSSISPGQGALHF
V gene: TRBV6-2/TRBV6-3
J gene: TRBJ1-6

CDR3 protein: CATSQSLRTEAFF
V gene: TRBV15
J gene: TRBJ1-1

CDR3 protein: CASSEYRVSSYNEQFF
V gene: TRBV25-1
J gene: TRBJ2-1

CDR3 protein: CASSVGLASTDTQYF
V gene: TRBV9
J gene: TRBJ2-3

CDR3 protein: CASDPTGTGTGGNYGYTF
V gene: TRBV11-2
J gene: TRBJ1-2

CDR3 protein: CASSQDGNTEAFF
V gene: TRBV5-1
J gene: TRBJ1-1

CDR3 protein: CASSLHNQGIPDTQYF
V gene: TRBV25-1
J gene: TRBJ2-3

CDR3 protein: CAIRLGEGAGGYTF
V gene: TRBV10-3
J gene: TRBJ1-2

CDR3 protein: CASSSSSGELFF
V gene: TRBV7-3
J gene: TRBJ2-2

CDR3 protein: CASSVAGGSQETQYF
V gene: TRBV9
J gene: TRBJ2-5

CDR3 protein: CASRQGGETQYF
V gene: TRBV19
J gene: TRBJ2-5

CDR3 protein: CSARYRYQETQYF
V gene: TRBV20-1
J gene: TRBJ2-5